This TCR beta chain originates from a study of blood T cell repertoires in COVID-19. Source study methods: Cell counts per sample came from amplifying reference gene primers. Some clones are missing from TCRdb's copy, which holds only in-frame ones; the method was immunoSEQ multiplex PCR. The V and J calls and clone size were taken over from that table, and D and trimming were inferred from the DNA. The sample has 150,000 to 200,000 clones; 70% to 90% are singletons. Trimming took 4 bases from V and 4 from J; bases not matched to a gene: 11. The CDR3 loop spans 16 amino acids. Germline lookup yields CDR1 SGHRS and CDR2 YFSETQ.

The sample consisted of peripheral blood. The gene calls are TRBV5-1 and TRBJ1-1; TRBD1 matches at 9 bases. The sequence came from a man aged 18 to 29 with acute or convalescent COVID-19. DNA of the CDR3: TGCGCCAGCAGCCAAGACTGGACAGGGGTGGTCACTGAAGCTTTCTTT. Protein product: CASSQDWTGVVTEAFF.